These 26 T cell receptor beta chains share one sample of origin, sequenced in a study of shared clonotypes between healthy human individuals. TCRdb's copy holds only in-frame clones and misses some; the assay was immunoSEQ multiplex PCR. This table has about 1,500,000 clones, roughly 96% appearing once. The material sequenced was naive CD4+ T cells sorted from blood. The subset is: CD45RA+ positively selected. These TCRs come from a man aged 25-45 years in good health.

CDR3 sequence (DNA): TGTGCCAGCTCACCAACACAGGGTTTGAACACTGAAGCTTTCTTT. Its protein is CASSPTQGLNTEAFF. The chain uses TRBV18 and TRBJ1-1; D may be TRBD1 (6 bases). Per germline, CDR1 KGHSH and CDR2 LQKENI. Trimming pared 2 bases from V and 0 bases from J, leaving 10 bases between. The CDR3 is 15 amino acids.

J is TRBJ2-7 and V is TRBV20-1; D is ambiguous. Trimming cost V 3 bases and J 6 bases, with 9 bases left between them. Germline-derived CDR1 and CDR2 are DFQATT and SNEGSKA (reference sequence). The CDR3 runs to 11 residues. CDR3 region: CSARHPGEQYF. As DNA, the CDR3 is TGCAGTGCTAGGCACCCGGGCGAGCAGTACTTC.

A few counts support this clone. At the DNA level, this CDR3 is encoded by other sequences in the same sample as well. The rearrangement joins TRBV5-1 to TRBJ2-3; no clear D. Germline V gene data show CDR1 as SGHRS and CDR2 as YFSETQ. The CDR3 is 12 amino acids. Trimming cost V 4 bases and J 2 bases, with 5 bases left between them. CDR3 loop: CASSPNTDTQYF. The DNA of the CDR3 is TGCGCCAGCAGCCCTAACACAGATACGCAGTATTTT.

In its sample, this clone was seen once. The CDR3 region has the DNA TGCGCCAGCAGCTTGCTGGGCGGACCCTCCTACGAGCAGTACTTC. Its translation: CASSLLGGPSYEQYF. This chain links TRBV5-1 with TRBJ2-7; D remains ambiguous. The V gene lost 1 base and the J gene lost 0 bases, with 11 bases spanning the gap. This CDR3 comprises 15 residues. The V gene's germline CDR1 is SGHRS and CDR2 YFSETQ.

J is TRBJ2-1 and V is TRBV15; D possibly corresponds to TRBD1 (6 bases). CDR3 length: 16 residues. Trimming removed 0 bases from V and 5 bases from J, with 14 bases in between. In germline, CDR1 is LNHNV, CDR2 YYDKDF (reference sequence). The CDR3 reads CATSREPGAVNNEQFF. As DNA, the CDR3 is TGTGCCACCAGCAGAGAGCCAGGGGCGGTAAACAATGAGCAGTTCTTC.

The chain uses TRBV5-1 and TRBJ2-3; 12 nucleotides match TRBD2. Germline CDR1 reads SGHRS; CDR2 reads YFSETQ. The CDR3 sequence is 15 residues long. The V segment lost 2 bases and the J segment 5 bases; nucleotides outside the gene matches: 3. The CDR3 DNA sequence: TGCGCCAGCAGCTTCGGACTAGCGGGATTAGATACGCAGTATTTT. It yields the protein CASSFGLAGLDTQYF.

The chain carries TRBV2 and TRBJ2-1; 10 positions agree with TRBD2. V lost 7 bases to trimming and J lost 5 bases; unmatched junction nucleotides: 11. This CDR3 has 16 residues. Germline V lookup: CDR1 SNHLY, CDR2 FYNNEI. The CDR3 is CASKSGRASVHNEQFF. In nucleotides, the CDR3 is TGTGCCAGCAAAAGCGGGAGGGCCTCAGTTCACAATGAGCAGTTCTTC.

This clone was found once. The rearrangement uses TRBV7-9 and TRBJ2-2; D might be TRBD1 or TRBD2, each matching 5 bases. Trimming stripped 2 bases from V and 3 bases from J, with 10 bases between. Germline lookup yields CDR1 SEHNR and CDR2 FQNEAQ (reference sequence). CDR3 length: 15 amino acids. DNA of the CDR3: TGTGCCAGCAGCTTACGTATGGGGGACACCGGGGAGCTGTTTTTT. It encodes CASSLRMGDTGELFF. Complete variable domain (other parts from reference TRBV7-9 and TRBJ2-2): DTGVSQNPRHKITKRGQNVTFRCDPISEHNRLYWYRQTLGQGPEFLTYFQNEAQLEKSRLLSDRFSAERPKGSFSTLEIQRTEQGDSAMYLCASSLRMGDTGELFFGEGSRLTVL.

The chain links TRBV7-2 to TRBJ2-2, with unresolved D. Per germline, CDR1 SGHTA and CDR2 FQGNSA. This CDR3 has 14 residues. Trimming took off 4 bases at V and 5 bases at J, with 11 bases between the two ends. DNA of the CDR3: TGTGCCAGCAGCTCCCAGTTGGGGACCGGGGAGCTGTTTTTT. Amino acids: CASSSQLGTGELFF.

V is TRBV19 and J is TRBJ2-7, with 11 bases fitting TRBD2. J gave up 7 bases and V 8 bases, and 10 bases lay outside the gene matches. The CDR3 loop spans 14 amino acids. The germline V gene encodes CDR1 LNHDA and CDR2 SQIVND (reference sequence). The CDR3 here is CASATTRLAGEQYF. The CDR3 nucleotides read TGTGCCAGTGCCACAACTAGACTAGCGGGAGAGCAGTACTTC.

This chain joins TRBV28 and TRBJ1-4, with TRBD1 matching 8 bases. With 8 bases clipped from V and 7 bases from J, the junction kept 3 bases outside the gene matches. Germline assignment: CDR1 MDHEN and CDR2 SYDVKM. CDR3 size: 12 residues. The DNA for the CDR3 is TGTGCCAGCGGACAGGGTGGTGAAAAACTGTTTTTT. Amino acids: CASGQGGEKLFF.

In nucleotides, the CDR3 is TGTGCCAGCACCTGGGGCGGGTACAATGAGCAGTTCTTC. The encoded protein is CASTWGGYNEQFF. The chain recombines TRBV11-2 with TRBJ2-1; tentatively, D is TRBD1 or TRBD2 (5 bases each). The CDR3 has 13 residues. The germline gives CDR1 SGHAT, CDR2 FQNNGV. With 7 bases removed from V and 4 bases from J, the gap between germline ends came to 11 bases.

The chain couples TRBV28 to TRBJ2-3; D unclear. The CDR3 length is 14 residues. From germline, CDR1 is MDHEN and CDR2 SYDVKM. Trimming removed 3 bases from V and 4 bases from J, with 11 bases in between. In DNA form, the CDR3 reads TGTGCCAGCAGTTTTGTCCGCCTTGCAGATACGCAGTATTTT. Protein product: CASSFVRLADTQYF.

A note on this clone: This CDR3 fails to terminate in the conserved phenylalanine or tryptophan, so it likely reflects a read error. The DNA is left out, because the CDR3 cannot be placed on it with certainty; the CDR3 is given as TCRdb lists it. The chain recombines TRBV4-1 with TRBJ1-5; the table's D gene call, TRBD1, was not cross checked with the DNA. From germline, CDR1 is MGHRA and CDR2 YSYEKL. The CDR3 has 15 amino acids, counting both end residues. The CDR3 sequence is CASRDRVGNQPQHFG.

The chain recombines TRBV21-1 with TRBJ1-5. TRBV21-1 is noted as a pseudogene. The CDR3 consists of 13 residues. This CDR3 is CASRGRPSQPQHF. The CDR3, as DNA: TGTGCCAGCAGGGGACGCCCGAGCCAGCCCCAGCATTTT.

In its sample, this clone was seen a few times. The CDR3 does not end in the conserved phenylalanine or tryptophan, so this is likely a read error. The limits of the CDR3 on the DNA are not certain, so only TCRdb's listed CDR3 is given. The chain couples TRBV20-1 to TRBJ1-1. Germline assignment: CDR1 DFQATT and CDR2 SNEGSKA (reference sequence). The CDR3 adds up to 11 amino acids, both ends counted. CDR3 sequence: CSASRGLWVGG.

The gene calls are TRBV10-3 and TRBJ2-7, with 7 bases aligning to TRBD2. There are 13 residues in the CDR3. In germline, CDR1 is ENHRY, CDR2 SYGVKD. With V trimmed by 2 bases and J by 3 bases, 1 base remained unmatched. CDR3 coding DNA: TGTGCCATCAGTGAGGGGGAGGGCTACGAGCAGTACTTC. This codes for CAISEGEGYEQYF.

The CDR3 is CASSSGTSKYEQYF. CDR3 nucleotides: TGTGCCAGCAGTTCCGGGACTAGCAAATACGAGCAGTACTTC. The chain uses TRBV28 and TRBJ2-7; 9 bases fit TRBD2. The germline V gene has CDR1 MDHEN and CDR2 SYDVKM. This CDR3 comprises 14 residues. The V and J ends lost 4 bases and 4 bases, in that order; junction bases with no gene match: 5.

The V and J genes are TRBV9 and TRBJ2-1, with 9 nucleotides matching TRBD2. CDR3 length equals 17 residues. Trimming cost V 4 bases and J 4 bases; bases outside gene matches: 12. CDR1 is SGDLS and CDR2 is YYNGEE in the germline V gene. Here the CDR3 reads CASSPRAGGGVYNEQFF. CDR3 nucleotide sequence: TGTGCCAGCAGCCCCCGCGCGGGAGGGGGGGTATACAATGAGCAGTTCTTC.

V usage is TRBV5-6 and J usage is TRBJ2-4, with 8 bases lining up with TRBD1. V was pared by 7 bases and J by 7 bases, with 7 bases of the junction left unmatched. Germline V gene sequence: CDR1 SGHDT, CDR2 YYEEEE. The CDR3 has 13 residues. Here the CDR3 DNA reads TGTGCCAGCTCACAGGGGGTAGTTAACATTCAGTACTTC. Translated: CASSQGVVNIQYF. The variable domain in full, completed from reference TRBV5-6 and TRBJ2-4, reads DAGVTQSPTHLIKTRGQQVTLRCSPKSGHDTVSWYQQALGQGPQFIFQYYEEEERQRGNFPDRFSGHQFPNYSSELNVNALLLGDSALYLCASSQGVVNIQYFGAGTRLSVL.

This clone occurred once. The CDR3 reads CAWIRGLAGTDTQYF. The CDR3 nucleotides read TGTGCCTGGATTCGGGGACTAGCTGGAACAGATACGCAGTATTTT. The chain employs TRBV30 and TRBJ2-3, with 9 bases that match TRBD2. The CDR3 runs 15 residues. V was pared by 4 bases and J by 3 bases, with 8 bases of the junction left unmatched. CDR1 is GTSNPN, CDR2 SVGIG, per germline (reference sequence). The full variable domain, with the rest looked up from reference TRBV30 and TRBJ2-3, is SQTIHQWPATLVQPVGSPLSLECTVEGTSNPNLYWYRQAAGRGLQLLFYSVGIGQISSEVPQNLSASRPQDRQFILSSKKLLLSDSGFYLCAWIRGLAGTDTQYFGPGTRLTVL.

The V gene is TRBV7-8, the J gene TRBJ2-7; TRBD1 matches 7 bases. Trimming took 5 bases from V and 5 from J; bases not matched to a gene: 9. CDR1 SGHVS and CDR2 FQNEAQ come from the germline V gene. The CDR3 has 14 amino acids. In DNA, the CDR3 is TGTGCCAGCAGCCCAGACAGGGTCGGCGACGAGCAGTACTTC. Its protein is CASSPDRVGDEQYF.

The J gene is TRBJ2-2, the V gene TRBV27; D is perhaps TRBD1 (6 bases). Germline CDR1 reads MNHEY; CDR2 reads SMNVEV (reference sequence). The CDR3 is 15 amino acids. Trimming shortened V by 3 bases and J by 3 bases, and 11 bases separated the two germline ends. For the CDR3, the DNA is TGTGCCAGCAGTTTCAAACAGGGTTACACCGGGGAGCTGTTTTTT. It translates to CASSFKQGYTGELFF.

The chain couples TRBV30 to TRBJ2-5; D tentatively fits TRBD1 or TRBD2 (6 bases each). This CDR3 has 15 amino acids. Between the trimmed V and J ends, which lost 1 base and 4 bases, there was a span of 16 bases. CDR1 and CDR2 from the germline V gene are GTSNPN and SVGIG (reference sequence). Here the CDR3 reads CAWSGGGYYRETQYF. Written as DNA, the CDR3 is TGTGCCTGGAGTGGAGGGGGGTATTATCGAGAGACCCAGTACTTC. The full variable domain, rest sourced from reference TRBV30 and TRBJ2-5, is SQTIHQWPATLVQPVGSPLSLECTVEGTSNPNLYWYRQAAGRGLQLLFYSVGIGQISSEVPQNLSASRPQDRQFILSSKKLLLSDSGFYLCAWSGGGYYRETQYFGPGTRLLVL.

Concerning this clone: Other DNA sequences within the sample encode an identical CDR3. The chain joins TRBV19 to TRBJ2-3, with TRBD2 matching over 7 bases. This CDR3 is built from 11 residues. The junction had 0 bases not matched to a gene; V was cut back by 6 bases and J by 6 bases. From germline, CDR1 is LNHDA and CDR2 SQIVND (reference sequence). CDR3 region: CASSGGDTQYF. CDR3 in DNA: TGTGCCAGTAGCGGGGGGGATACGCAGTATTTT.

V usage is TRBV10-3 and J usage is TRBJ2-7; TRBD2 is a possible D gene (5 bases). Germline V gives CDR1 ENHRY, CDR2 SYGVKD. V was clipped by 2 bases and J by 0 bases, with 11 bases between them. This CDR3 contains 15 residues. The CDR3 loop is CAISEGTTSSYEQYF. The CDR3 DNA sequence: TGTGCCATCAGTGAGGGCACAACTAGCTCCTACGAGCAGTACTTC.